This is a list of T cell receptor beta chains from one sample in a study of sequential checkpoint blockade in melanoma. Sequencing used immunoSEQ multiplex PCR; TCRdb keeps in-frame clones, though not all of them. The data contain 16,000 or so clones, approximately 80% of them singletons. The sequenced sample was CD8+ T cells sorted from blood (inferred from file names), obtained from a patient given nivolumab and ipilimumab in sequence. The source of these receptors is a human donor with melanoma. The CDR3 runs from the conserved cysteine through the conserved F or W. D genes are given only for firm matches.

d_call v_call cdr3_length cdr3_aa
TRBD1 TRBV6-5 14 CASSSTGTGGPTHF
. TRBV30 17 CAWSVLRGIGSYNEQFF
TRBD1 TRBV27 14 CASSRKDRNYGYTF
TRBD1 TRBV11-2 15 CASSLPGTGRHEQYF
. TRBV6-5 15 CASSSDNLYNEKLFF
TRBD1 TRBV7-9 13 CASRSGTAYEQYF
TRBD1 TRBV7-8 14 CASRAGGSNQPQHF
. TRBV7-8 16 CASSLPVAGDYTEAFF
. TRBV15 15 CATSRDTDSNQPQHF
TRBD1 TRBV5-1 14 CASSSGTGAYEQYF
TRBD1 TRBV27 15 CASSLAPTGGHEQYF
TRBD1 TRBV4-1 15 CASSQLGQGTTEAFF
. TRBV7-2 13 CASSFLQGYEQYF
. TRBV9 15 CASSVETGPTYEQYF